A single sample is the source of the 27 T cell receptor beta chains below, sequenced in a study of blood T cell repertoires in COVID-19. Some clones are missing from TCRdb's copy, which holds only in-frame ones; the method was immunoSEQ multiplex PCR. The data contain under 300,000 clones, about 86% of them singletons. The material sequenced was peripheral blood. Receptors were obtained from a woman in her sixties or seventies with COVID-19, enrolled during active disease.

J is TRBJ2-2 and V is TRBV7-8; D not certain. The CDR3 covers 14 residues. Trimming stripped 7 bases from V and 1 base from J, with 10 bases between. Germline loops: CDR1 SGHVS, CDR2 FQNEAQ. CDR3 in DNA: TGTGCCAGCAACCTTCTAAGGAACACCGGGGAGCTGTTTTTT. It encodes CASNLLRNTGELFF.

This chain joins TRBV29-1 and TRBJ1-3; 8 bases agree with TRBD1. CDR3 length: 13 amino acids. The V gene's germline CDR1 is SQVTM and CDR2 ANQGSEA. J lost 3 bases, V lost 4 bases, and 2 bases had no gene match. DNA for the CDR3: TGCAGCGTTGCGGACAGGGTTGGAAACACCATATATTTT. Its translation is CSVADRVGNTIYF.

The V and J genes are TRBV30 and TRBJ2-3, with TRBD1 as a possible D gene (6 bases). Germline V CDR1 and CDR2: GTSNPN, SVGIG (reference sequence). The CDR3 spans 14 residues. The V gene lost 2 bases and the J gene lost 4 bases, with 13 bases spanning the gap. The CDR3 protein is CAWSLGGEADTQYF. The CDR3 coding sequence is TGTGCCTGGAGTCTAGGGGGAGAGGCAGATACGCAGTATTTT.

This clone has more than one count but fewer than ten. V is TRBV5-1 and J is TRBJ2-5; 9 bases align to TRBD2. Germline trimming cut 4 bases from V and 5 bases from J; bases unmatched to any gene: 9. The CDR3 is made up of 15 amino acids. Germline CDR1 and CDR2: SGHRS and YFSETQ. The CDR3 sequence is CASSGAGGLRETQYF. The DNA of the CDR3 is TGCGCCAGCAGCGGAGCGGGGGGCCTCCGGGAGACCCAGTACTTC.

This chain links TRBV21-1 with TRBJ2-1; TRBD2 is the table's D call and was not checked against the DNA. TRBV21-1 corresponds to a pseudogene. This CDR3 contains 21 residues. CDR3 sequence: CASSKKYPGHGTRGENNEQFF. The CDR3 DNA is TGTGCCAGCAGCAAAAAATATCCGGGACACGGGACTAGGGGGGAGAACAATGAGCAGTTCTTC.

The gene calls are TRBV24-1 and TRBJ1-2, with D unresolved. The CDR3 is 11 amino acids. The germline V gene has CDR1 KGHDR and CDR2 SFDVKD. V lost 3 bases to trimming and J lost 8 bases, with 6 bases between them. CDR3: CATSDGRGYTF. CDR3 DNA sequence: TGTGCCACCAGTGATGGGAGGGGCTACACCTTC.

This chain connects TRBV4-1 to TRBJ1-1; weak D call: TRBD1 (5 bases). This CDR3 has 15 residues. Germline V gene lookup returns CDR1 MGHRA and CDR2 YSYEKL. Trimming stripped 4 bases from V and 2 bases from J, with 14 bases between. The CDR3 here is CASSRPRGGNTEAFF. CDR3 sequence (DNA): TGCGCCAGCAGCCGACCGAGGGGAGGAAACACTGAAGCTTTCTTT.

This clone was found once. The chain couples TRBV7-7 to TRBJ1-3; D is unclear. V lost 3 bases and J lost 4, with 16 bases in between. The germline V gene has CDR1 SSHAT and CDR2 FNYEAQ (reference sequence). The CDR3 runs 16 residues. The CDR3 is CASSLGGCPGGNTIYF. CDR3 sequence (DNA): TGTGCCAGCAGCTTGGGCGGGTGCCCGGGGGGAAACACCATATATTTT.

The chain employs TRBV19 and TRBJ1-2, with 7 bases lining up with TRBD1. The germline gives CDR1 LNHDA, CDR2 SQIVND (reference sequence). V trimming: 7 bases; J trimming: 1 base; junction bases outside the gene matches: 9. CDR3 size: 15 residues. This CDR3 is CASTPRQGGNYGYTF. The CDR3 nucleotides are TGTGCCAGTACCCCAAGACAGGGAGGTAACTATGGCTACACCTTC.

This clone was found a few times. V is TRBV18 and J is TRBJ1-5; D gene uncertain. The CDR3 contains 13 residues. V lost 5 bases to trimming and J lost 4 bases, with 9 bases between them. Germline CDR1 reads KGHSH; CDR2 reads LQKENI. The CDR3 nucleotides read TGTGCCAGCTCAGGCAACCCAAATCAGCCCCAGCATTTT. Encoded protein: CASSGNPNQPQHF.

The V call is TRBV2, the J call TRBJ1-1; TRBD1 might be the D (6 bases). Trimming left V 8 bases short and J 0 bases short, with 10 bases between. Germline V lookup: CDR1 SNHLY, CDR2 FYNNEI. This CDR3 region has 13 residues. In nucleotides, the CDR3 is TGTGCCAGCCTCCAGGGGTTGAACACTGAAGCTTTCTTT. Protein product: CASLQGLNTEAFF.

The V call is TRBV7-2, the J call TRBJ2-3; maybe TRBD2 (5 bases). This CDR3 comprises 17 residues. CDR1 and CDR2 from the germline V gene are SGHTA and FQGNSA. V lost 3 bases and J lost 0, with 16 bases in between. In DNA, the CDR3 is TGTGCCAGCAGCTTTGGGCGGTTCGGGGTTAGCACAGATACGCAGTATTTT. Translating gives CASSFGRFGVSTDTQYF.

The V call is TRBV28, the J call TRBJ2-6; the D is unclear. CDR1 is MDHEN, CDR2 SYDVKM, per germline. The CDR3 length is 15 residues. V was shortened by 1 base and J by 0 bases, with 4 bases between the two germline ends. This chain's CDR3 is CASSLFVSGANVLTF. The CDR3 DNA reads as TGTGCCAGCAGTTTATTCGTCTCTGGGGCCAACGTCCTGACTTTC.

The V call is TRBV7-9, the J call TRBJ1-5; D is uncertain. The CDR3 consists of 16 residues. Trimming removed 5 bases at V and 5 bases at J, with 19 bases between. Germline assignment: CDR1 SEHNR and CDR2 FQNEAQ (reference sequence). In nucleotides, the CDR3 is TGTGCCAGCAGCGCAACCCGGGTCAACAAATATCAGCCCCAGCATTTT. This translates into CASSATRVNKYQPQHF.

A single count supports this clone. The chain links TRBV2 to TRBJ1-1; no definite D call. CDR1 is SNHLY and CDR2 is FYNNEI in the germline V gene. Trimming took 4 bases from V and 1 from J, leaving 10 bases between them. CDR3 size: 14 residues. Here the CDR3 DNA reads TGTGCCAGCAGTGGAGAGTATAAGAACACTGAAGCTTTCTTT. Translation: CASSGEYKNTEAFF.

The rearrangement joins TRBV3-1 (or the pseudogene TRBV3-2) to TRBJ2-5, with 10 bases matching TRBD2. The V gene end was trimmed by 1 base and the J gene end by 4 bases; junction bases not matched to a gene: 9. The CDR3 has 17 amino acids. The germline V gene encodes CDR1 LGHDT and CDR2 YNNKEL (reference sequence). CDR3 protein: CASSQGAAGGPGETQYF. The CDR3 region has the DNA TGTGCCAGCAGCCAAGGCGCAGCGGGGGGGCCGGGAGAGACCCAGTACTTC.

The chain recombines TRBV15 with TRBJ2-7; tentatively, D is TRBD2 (7 bases). Germline CDR1 is LNHNV and CDR2 is YYDKDF (reference sequence). Between the trimmed V and J ends, which lost 5 bases and 4 bases, there was a span of 27 bases. This CDR3 contains 18 residues. The CDR3 is CATSGIDLNREGRYEQYF. The CDR3 coding sequence is TGTGCCACCAGCGGAATCGACCTAAACAGGGAGGGGAGGTACGAGCAGTACTTC. Full variable domain (rest looked up from reference TRBV15 and TRBJ2-7): DAMVIQNPRYQVTQFGKPVTLSCSQTLNHNVMYWYQQKSSQAPKLLFHYYDKDFNNEADTPDNFQSRRPNTSFCFLDIRSPGLGDTAMYLCATSGIDLNREGRYEQYFGPGTRLTVT.

The V call is TRBV6-6, the J call TRBJ2-7; D may be TRBD2 (6 bases). The CDR3 is 14 amino acids. The germline gives CDR1 MNHNY, CDR2 SVGAGI (reference sequence). Trimming shortened V by 7 bases and J by 2 bases, and 15 bases separated the two germline ends. CDR3 in DNA: TGTGCCAGCACTTCGGGAGCGGTTACCTACGAGCAGTACTTC. This gives the protein CASTSGAVTYEQYF.

This clone turned up a few times. The chain links TRBV5-4 to TRBJ2-2; 10 bases are a match to TRBD2. This CDR3 comprises 16 residues. Germline CDR1 reads SGHNT; CDR2 reads YYREEE (reference sequence). Unmatched junction bases numbered 7, after V lost 4 bases and J lost 4 bases. CDR3 bases: TGTGCCAGCAGCCCCAGAAGCGGGGGGGCCACCGGGGAGCTGTTTTTT. Its translation: CASSPRSGGATGELFF.

The chain uses TRBV20-1 and TRBJ1-2, with TRBD1 matching over 8 bases. The CDR3 has 11 amino acids. Germline CDR1 DFQATT, CDR2 SNEGSKA (reference sequence). V lost 5 bases and J lost 10; bases outside the gene matches: 6. The CDR3 loop reads CSAQDRDDYTF. The CDR3 DNA follows: TGCAGTGCTCAGGACAGGGATGACTACACCTTC.

This clone was found once. The chain has TRBV5-1 and TRBJ2-7, with 9 bases matching TRBD1. This CDR3 is built from 16 residues. V gave up 4 bases and J gave up 3 bases; unmatched junction bases: 11. Per the germline V gene, CDR1 is SGHRS and CDR2 is YFSETQ. The CDR3 DNA sequence: TGCGCCAGCAGCAACCAACAGGGGGCATTAAGCTACGAGCAGTACTTC. Encoded protein: CASSNQQGALSYEQYF.

This chain connects TRBV5-4 to TRBJ2-7; 9 bases are a match to TRBD2. V trimming: 1 base; J trimming: 7 bases; junction bases outside the gene matches: 21. The CDR3 loop spans 19 amino acids. Germline CDR1 and CDR2: SGHNT and YYREEE (reference sequence). The CDR3 DNA is TGTGCCAGCAGCTTGTTAGGAGCGGGGGGCCGAACCTTTGCGGGGGAGCAGTACTTC. Protein: CASSLLGAGGRTFAGEQYF.

This sequence joins TRBV2 and TRBJ2-3, with 10 bases aligning to TRBD2. Germline V CDR1 and CDR2: SNHLY, FYNNEI. V lost 4 bases and J lost 5; bases outside the gene matches: 6. The CDR3 is 15 residues long. The CDR3, as DNA: TGTGCCAGCAGTGTCAGCGGGGGGGCTGTAGATACGCAGTATTTT. Its translation: CASSVSGGAVDTQYF.

The chain carries TRBV6-5 and TRBJ1-4, with D hard to call. Germline-derived CDR1 and CDR2 are MNHEY and SVGAGI. The CDR3 totals 14 residues. V was shortened by 2 bases and J by 8 bases, with 12 bases between the two germline ends. The CDR3 sequence: CASSYVGVREKLFF. CDR3 DNA sequence: TGTGCCAGCAGTTACGTCGGGGTGAGGGAAAAACTGTTTTTT.

The chain couples TRBV14 to TRBJ1-6, with a tentative D call TRBD1 (6 bases). V was pared by 3 bases and J by 10 bases, with 13 bases between. The germline V gene has CDR1 SGHDN and CDR2 FVKESK. This CDR3 is 14 amino acids long. For the CDR3, the DNA is TGTGCCAGCAGCCACGGTCCACAGGGCTCACCCCTCCACTTT. It encodes CASSHGPQGSPLHF.

This clone was detected only a few times. The chain combines TRBV27 with TRBJ1-2, with D perhaps matching TRBD1 (5 bases). V was cut by 1 base and J by 2 bases, with 14 bases left in between. The CDR3 extends over 16 amino acids. Germline V gene sequence: CDR1 MNHEY, CDR2 SMNVEV (reference sequence). In nucleotides, the CDR3 is TGTGCCAGCAGTTTATACCCCCCCAGGGCGAACTATGGCTACACCTTC. Protein: CASSLYPPRANYGYTF.

J is TRBJ2-2 and V is TRBV2; D ambiguous. Germline loops: CDR1 SNHLY, CDR2 FYNNEI. Trimming removed 6 bases from V and 5 bases from J, with 7 bases in between. This CDR3 has 12 amino acids. The CDR3 loop is CASREQTGELFF. The CDR3 region has the DNA TGTGCCAGCAGGGAACAGACCGGGGAGCTGTTTTTT. The full variable domain, with the rest looked up from reference TRBV2 and TRBJ2-2, is EPEVTQTPSHQVTQMGQEVILRCVPISNHLYFYWYRQILGQKVEFLVSFYNNEISEKSEIFDDQFSVERPDGSNFTLKIRSTKLEDSAMYFCASREQTGELFFGEGSRLTVL.